This entry lists 29 T cell receptor beta chains sequenced from one sample in a study of Tregs in tolerant kidney transplant recipients. Profiled with immunoSEQ multiplex PCR; TCRdb holds only in-frame clones, not every one. This sample carries over 60,000 clones, around 98% of them seen once, and the ten largest clones take 0.55% to 0.6%. Sequenced here: CD4+ T cells from blood, sampled before the transplant. The receptors were sampled from a human donor who received a combined kidney and bone marrow transplant.

J is TRBJ1-1 and V is TRBV6-1; D is unclear. Deletions cut 2 bases from V and 4 bases from J, with 5 bases between. CDR1 and CDR2 from the germline V gene are MNHNS and SASEGT. The CDR3 is made up of 12 amino acids. The chain's CDR3 is CASSEWPTEAFF. CDR3 in DNA: TGTGCCAGCAGTGAATGGCCCACTGAAGCTTTCTTT.

The rearrangement joins TRBV6-4 to TRBJ2-4; 8 bases are shared with TRBD1. The V gene's germline CDR1 is MRHNA and CDR2 SNTAGT. CDR3 length: 16 amino acids. The J segment lost 3 bases and the V segment lost 0 bases, leaving 4 bases of the junction unmatched. The CDR3 here is CASSDSTGGGKNIQYF. The CDR3 coding sequence is TGTGCCAGCAGTGACTCTACAGGGGGTGGCAAAAACATTCAGTACTTC.

V and J are TRBV18 and TRBJ1-2; possibly TRBD1 for D (6 bases). The V gene's germline CDR1 is KGHSH and CDR2 LQKENI. CDR3 length equals 15 residues. V was trimmed by 1 base and J by 4 bases, leaving 13 bases between them. The CDR3 region is CASSPRAGATYGYTF. CDR3 DNA: TGTGCCAGCTCACCACGGGCAGGGGCGACCTATGGCTACACCTTC.

This clone was detected a few times. The chain combines TRBV6-1 with TRBJ1-2, with a weak D call TRBD1 (5 bases). CDR1 and CDR2 from the germline V gene are MNHNS and SASEGT. The CDR3 loop spans 17 amino acids. Trimming removed 2 bases at V and 2 bases at J, with 18 bases between. CDR3 region: CASSETSPGRGNYGYTF. The CDR3 coding sequence is TGTGCCAGCAGTGAAACGAGTCCAGGGCGGGGAAACTATGGCTACACCTTC.

The chain combines TRBV27 with TRBJ2-6; TRBD1 agrees at 8 bases. V lost 6 bases, J lost 0 bases, and 13 bases stayed unmatched. The CDR3 extends over 19 amino acids. Germline V gene data show CDR1 as MNHEY and CDR2 as SMNVEV (reference sequence). Here the CDR3 reads CASSRRAQGVLSGANVLTF. CDR3 nucleotides: TGTGCCAGCAGCCGTAGGGCACAGGGGGTCCTCTCTGGGGCCAACGTCCTGACTTTC.

The chain employs TRBV5-4 and TRBJ2-7, with 8 positions matching TRBD1. The CDR3 has 16 residues. Germline CDR1 SGHNT, CDR2 YYREEE (reference sequence). Germline trimming cut 0 bases from V and 3 bases from J; bases unmatched to any gene: 8. In DNA, the CDR3 is TGTGCCAGCAGCTTGGCCATTGGACAGGGACTCTACGAGCAGTACTTC. It specifies CASSLAIGQGLYEQYF.

The V call is TRBV5-6, the J call TRBJ2-5; D remains unclear. The CDR3 consists of 14 residues. In germline, CDR1 is SGHDT, CDR2 YYEEEE. V dropped 1 base and J dropped 1 base, with 8 bases sitting between them. The chain's CDR3 is CASSLLTRQETQYF. DNA for the CDR3: TGTGCCAGCAGCTTGTTAACACGCCAAGAGACCCAGTACTTC.

This clone has more than one count but fewer than ten. The chain has TRBV14 and TRBJ2-2, with D possibly being TRBD1 (5 bases). This CDR3 comprises 17 residues. Germline loops: CDR1 SGHDN, CDR2 FVKESK. V lost 1 base and J lost 3, with 15 bases in between. Here the CDR3 reads CASSQGFGQGYTGELFF. CDR3 DNA: TGTGCCAGCAGCCAAGGGTTTGGGCAGGGCTACACCGGGGAGCTGTTTTTT. The entire variable domain, with the rest obtained from reference TRBV14 and TRBJ2-2, is as follows: EAGVTQFPSHSVIEKGQTVTLRCDPISGHDNLYWYRRVMGKEIKFLLHFVKESKQDESGMPNNRFLAERTGGTYSTLKVQPAELEDSGVYFCASSQGFGQGYTGELFFGEGSRLTVL.

The rearrangement links TRBV7-2 to TRBJ1-6; TRBD1 matches 7 bases. This CDR3 is built from 17 residues. V trimming: 3 bases; J trimming: 7 bases; junction bases outside the gene matches: 12. Germline V gene sequence: CDR1 SGHTA, CDR2 FQGNSA. DNA of the CDR3: TGTGCCAGCAGCTTTTCGGTCCTCGGGACAGAAAATTCACCCCTCCACTTT. Translating it yields CASSFSVLGTENSPLHF.

The rearrangement joins TRBV7-9 to TRBJ2-7; the match to TRBD1 covers 8 bases. V lost 2 bases and J lost 1; bases outside the gene matches: 7. CDR3 length equals 16 residues. Per the germline V gene, CDR1 is SEHNR and CDR2 is FQNEAQ (reference sequence). CDR3 DNA: TGTGCCAGCAGCTTAACTCCGGACAGGGCATCCTACGAGCAGTACTTC. Protein: CASSLTPDRASYEQYF.

V usage is TRBV19 and J usage is TRBJ1-4; no definite D call. The CDR3 runs to 13 residues. Germline V gene data show CDR1 as LNHDA and CDR2 as SQIVND (reference sequence). V shed 7 bases and J shed 7 bases, with 13 bases lying between them. The DNA of the CDR3 is TGTGCCAGTACCCGGGGAGGCGGTGAAAAACTGTTTTTT. Its translation is CASTRGGGEKLFF. The full variable domain, with the rest looked up from reference TRBV19 and TRBJ1-4, is DGGITQSPKYLFRKEGQNVTLSCEQNLNHDAMYWYRQDPGQGLRLIYYSQIVNDFQKGDIAEGYSVSREKKESFPLTVTSAQKNPTAFYLCASTRGGGEKLFFGSGTQLSVL.

The rearrangement joins TRBV7-2 to TRBJ1-3, with unresolved D. The CDR3 sequence is 15 residues long. The V end lost 3 bases, the J end lost 2 bases, and 11 bases lay between the germline ends. CDR1 and CDR2 from the germline V gene are SGHTA and FQGNSA. The CDR3 coding sequence is TGTGCCAGCAGCTTCGATGTACGGGCTGGAAACACCATATATTTT. This encodes CASSFDVRAGNTIYF.

The rearrangement uses TRBV4-2 and TRBJ2-2, with D perhaps TRBD1 (6 bases). Trimming cost V 1 base and J 2 bases, with 14 bases left between them. Germline loops: CDR1 LGHNA, CDR2 YNFKEQ. The CDR3 is 17 amino acids. In DNA, the CDR3 is TGTGCCAGCAGCCAAGCCCCTGGACAGTCTAACACCGGGGAGCTGTTTTTT. This sequence encodes CASSQAPGQSNTGELFF.

The rearrangement links TRBV6-1 to TRBJ2-7, with 10 bases matching TRBD1. This CDR3 is 17 amino acids long. Germline V lookup: CDR1 MNHNS, CDR2 SASEGT. Germline trimming cut 4 bases from V and 0 bases from J; bases unmatched to any gene: 9. CDR3 in DNA: TGTGCCAGCAGTGTACAGGGACAGGGGAGGCTCTCCTACGAGCAGTACTTC. Amino acid sequence: CASSVQGQGRLSYEQYF.

This clone came up once. The rearrangement links TRBV19 to TRBJ1-5; D is possibly TRBD1 (5 bases). The V gene lost 7 bases and the J gene lost 9 bases, with 19 bases spanning the gap. Germline V gene sequence: CDR1 LNHDA, CDR2 SQIVND (reference sequence). The CDR3 length is 14 residues. The CDR3 sequence is CASTPAGPQGPQHF. DNA for the CDR3: TGTGCCAGTACCCCCGCAGGTCCGCAGGGGCCCCAGCATTTT.

V gene TRBV11-3 combines with J gene TRBJ2-7, with 10 bases aligning to TRBD2. The CDR3 covers 14 residues. CDR1 and CDR2 from the germline V gene are SGHNT and YENEEA. V shed 3 bases and J 7 bases; nucleotides not matched to a gene: 6. CDR3 region: CASSFESGGVEQYF. As DNA, the CDR3 is TGTGCCAGCAGCTTTGAGAGCGGGGGGGTAGAGCAGTACTTC. Full variable domain (rest looked up from reference TRBV11-3 and TRBJ2-7): EAGVVQSPRYKIIEKKQPVAFWCNPISGHNTLYWYLQNLGQGPELLIRYENEEAVDDSQLPKDRFSAERLKGVDSTLKIQPAELGDSAVYLCASSFESGGVEQYFGPGTRLTVT.

The V and J genes are TRBV30 and TRBJ1-2; 7 bases match TRBD1. CDR3 size: 13 residues. V shed 4 bases and J 8 bases; nucleotides not matched to a gene: 10. Per germline, CDR1 GTSNPN and CDR2 SVGIG (reference sequence). In DNA form, the CDR3 reads TGTGCCTGGACTCCCGAAGGGGGCCGCGGCTACACCTTC. Its protein is CAWTPEGGRGYTF.

Concerning this clone itself: Its ends do not fully match the called genes, so a read error is possible. The CDR3 bases are TGTGCCAGCAGCTTAGCGAGGACAGGGGAGCTTAGTTTT. It is translated as CASSLARTGELSF. This chain uses TRBV7-2 with TRBJ2-3; 9 nucleotides match TRBD1. CDR3 length: 13 residues. Germline values: CDR1 SGHTA, CDR2 FQGNSA.

This chain links TRBV2 with TRBJ2-2, with TRBD2 matching 9 bases. Per germline, CDR1 SNHLY and CDR2 FYNNEI. J was trimmed by 6 bases and V by 2 bases; bases with no gene match: 7. There are 16 residues in the CDR3. The CDR3 sequence: CASSEQGLAGAGELFF. Here the CDR3 DNA reads TGTGCCAGCAGTGAACAGGGACTAGCTGGGGCCGGGGAGCTGTTTTTT.

This CDR3 is CASSLGDRITGELFF. CDR3 DNA: TGTGCCAGCAGCTTAGGGGACAGGATCACCGGGGAGCTGTTTTTT. The chain employs TRBV7-2 and TRBJ2-2, with 8 bases fitting TRBD1. Trimming cost V 1 base and J 4 bases; bases outside gene matches: 2. The germline V gene has CDR1 SGHTA and CDR2 FQGNSA. The CDR3 loop spans 15 amino acids. The whole variable domain, remainder taken from reference TRBV7-2 and TRBJ2-2, is GAGVSQSPSNKVTEKGKDVELRCDPISGHTALYWYRQSLGQGLEFLIYFQGNSAPDKSGLPSDRFSAERTGGSVSTLTIQRTQQEDSAVYLCASSLGDRITGELFFGEGSRLTVL.

The chain recombines TRBV7-2 with TRBJ2-4; 7 bases are a match to TRBD2. This CDR3 contains 15 residues. V shed 3 bases, J shed 3 bases, and the junction held 5 bases outside the gene matches. CDR1 is SGHTA, CDR2 FQGNSA, per germline. Written as DNA, the CDR3 is TGTGCCAGCAGCTTTGGGACGGGGGGCAAAAACATTCAGTACTTC. This codes for CASSFGTGGKNIQYF.

The V call is TRBV5-1, the J call TRBJ1-1, with a tentative D call TRBD1 (5 bases). Germline assignment: CDR1 SGHRS and CDR2 YFSETQ. The CDR3 totals 14 residues. Trimming shortened V by 5 bases and J by 1 base, and 12 bases separated the two germline ends. CDR3 sequence: CASSPGVRNTEAFF. The CDR3 DNA reads as TGCGCCAGCAGTCCGGGGGTTAGGAACACTGAAGCTTTCTTT.

The chain links TRBV11-3 to TRBJ1-1; maybe TRBD1 (5 bases). From germline, CDR1 is SGHNT and CDR2 YENEEA. Between the trimmed V and J ends, which lost 1 base and 4 bases, there was a span of 13 bases. This CDR3 is 15 amino acids long. The CDR3 loop reads CASSLGGGSSTEAFF. The CDR3 coding sequence is TGTGCCAGCAGCTTAGGGGGCGGTTCGTCCACTGAAGCTTTCTTT.

This sequence joins TRBV6-1 and TRBJ2-3, with 7 bases lining up with TRBD2. The junction had 7 bases not matched to a gene; V was cut back by 6 bases and J by 1 base. Germline CDR1 MNHNS, CDR2 SASEGT. The CDR3 sequence is 15 residues long. In nucleotides, the CDR3 is TGTGCCAGCAGGTATAGCGGGCTGGGCACAGATACGCAGTATTTT. Translating it yields CASRYSGLGTDTQYF.

The chain carries TRBV12-2 and TRBJ2-5; the listed D gene, TRBD2, was not tested against the DNA. TRBV12-2 is annotated as a pseudogene. The CDR3 length is 16 residues. DNA of the CDR3: TGTGCAAGTCGCTTTGGACTAGCGGGCTATCAAGAGACCCAGTACTTC. Its translation is CASRFGLAGYQETQYF.

The rearrangement links TRBV5-1 to TRBJ1-1; possible D gene TRBD1, 6 bases. This CDR3 contains 15 residues. Trimming took 2 bases from V and 1 from J, leaving 12 bases between them. Germline CDR1 is SGHRS and CDR2 is YFSETQ. CDR3 in DNA: TGCGCCAGCAGCTTTTCGACAGGAGAGAACACTGAAGCTTTCTTT. Amino acid sequence: CASSFSTGENTEAFF.

V usage is TRBV6-1 and J usage is TRBJ1-2, with 11 positions matching TRBD1. This CDR3 is 15 amino acids long. J was trimmed by 4 bases and V by 5 bases; bases with no gene match: 6. Germline assignment: CDR1 MNHNS and CDR2 SASEGT. CDR3 sequence (DNA): TGTGCCAGCAGTTTAGTTGGGACAGGGGGCTATGGCTACACCTTC. Translated, it gives CASSLVGTGGYGYTF.

The chain is built from TRBV11-1 and TRBJ2-3; no clear D. V shed 2 bases and J shed 3 bases, with 12 bases lying between them. Germline V gives CDR1 SGHAT, CDR2 FQDESV (reference sequence). CDR3 length equals 15 residues. This chain's CDR3 is CASSLSPQRTDTQYF. The CDR3 nucleotides are TGTGCCAGCAGCTTATCTCCCCAGAGGACAGATACGCAGTATTTT.

This chain uses TRBV7-9 with TRBJ2-3; D might be TRBD2 (5 bases). The CDR3 is 15 amino acids. The V end was cut by 3 bases, the J end by 5 bases, with 15 bases between. Germline CDR1 and CDR2: SEHNR and FQNEAQ (reference sequence). The CDR3 spells CASSLRGSSGDTQYF. The CDR3 nucleotides read TGTGCCAGCAGCTTGAGAGGGTCCTCGGGAGATACGCAGTATTTT.